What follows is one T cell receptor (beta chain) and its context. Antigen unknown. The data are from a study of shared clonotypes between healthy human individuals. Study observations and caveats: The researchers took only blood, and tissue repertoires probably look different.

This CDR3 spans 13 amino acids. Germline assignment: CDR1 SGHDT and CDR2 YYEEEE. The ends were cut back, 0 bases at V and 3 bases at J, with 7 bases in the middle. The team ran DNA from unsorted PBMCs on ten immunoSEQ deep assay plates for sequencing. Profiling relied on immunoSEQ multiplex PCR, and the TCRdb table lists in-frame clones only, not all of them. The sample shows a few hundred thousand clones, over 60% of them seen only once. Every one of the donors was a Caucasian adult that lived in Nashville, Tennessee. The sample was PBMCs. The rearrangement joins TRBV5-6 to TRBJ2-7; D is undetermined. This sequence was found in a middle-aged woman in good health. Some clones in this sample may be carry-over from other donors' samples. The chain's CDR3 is CASSLGRHYEQYF. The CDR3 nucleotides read TGTGCCAGCAGCTTGGGTAGACACTACGAGCAGTACTTC.